This T cell receptor (beta chain) is from a study of blood T cell repertoires in COVID-19. On the study more broadly: The analysed material was cDNA or gDNA that came from T cells, B-cell-depleted T cells, or PBMCs.

V dropped 0 bases and J dropped 4; count of bases not matched to a gene: 3. The CDR3 is made up of 14 amino acids. Germline lookup yields CDR1 SGHRS and CDR2 YFSETQ. Seattle participants joined during active infection and were tracked over time. Authors' data handling: Reference gene primer amplification in the assay estimated nucleated cell counts. Generated by immunoSEQ multiplex PCR, the TCRdb table keeps only in-frame clones and is missing some. The DNA was the basis for D and trimming; V, J and clone size are from that table. The data show 150,000 to 200,000 clones, approximately 80% seen once. This TCR derives from a woman in her thirties or forties with COVID-19, enrolled during active disease. The chain recombines TRBV5-1 with TRBJ2-7, with 8 bases aligning to TRBD1. The sequenced material came from peripheral blood. CDR3 DNA: TGCGCCAGCAGCTTGGGGCAGGGGGCTTACGAGCAGTACTTC. Amino acids: CASSLGQGAYEQYF.